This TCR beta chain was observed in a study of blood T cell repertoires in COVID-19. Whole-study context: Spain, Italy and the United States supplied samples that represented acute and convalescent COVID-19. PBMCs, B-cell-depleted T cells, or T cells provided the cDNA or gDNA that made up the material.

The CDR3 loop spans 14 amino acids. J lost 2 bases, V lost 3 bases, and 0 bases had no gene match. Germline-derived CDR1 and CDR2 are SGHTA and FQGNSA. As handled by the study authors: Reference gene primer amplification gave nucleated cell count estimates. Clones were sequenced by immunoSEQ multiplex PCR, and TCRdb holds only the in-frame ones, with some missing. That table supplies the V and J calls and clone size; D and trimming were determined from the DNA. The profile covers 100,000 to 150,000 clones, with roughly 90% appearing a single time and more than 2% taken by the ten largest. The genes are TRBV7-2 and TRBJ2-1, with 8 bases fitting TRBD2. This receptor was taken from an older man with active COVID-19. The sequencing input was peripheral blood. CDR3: CASSFGRAYNEQFF. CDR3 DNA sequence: TGTGCCAGCAGCTTCGGGAGGGCCTACAATGAGCAGTTCTTC.